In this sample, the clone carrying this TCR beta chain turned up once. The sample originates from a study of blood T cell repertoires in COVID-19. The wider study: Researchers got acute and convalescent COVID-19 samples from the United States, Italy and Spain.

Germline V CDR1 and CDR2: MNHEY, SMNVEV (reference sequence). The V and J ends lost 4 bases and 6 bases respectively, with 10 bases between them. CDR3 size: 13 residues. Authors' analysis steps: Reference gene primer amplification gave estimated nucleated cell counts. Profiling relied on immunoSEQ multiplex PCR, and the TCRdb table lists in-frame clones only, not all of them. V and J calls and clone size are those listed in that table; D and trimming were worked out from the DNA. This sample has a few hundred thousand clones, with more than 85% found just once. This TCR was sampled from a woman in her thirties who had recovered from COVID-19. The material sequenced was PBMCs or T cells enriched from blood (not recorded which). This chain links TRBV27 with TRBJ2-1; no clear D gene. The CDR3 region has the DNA TGTGCCAGCAGTTACCAAGCTGTCAATGAGCAGTTCTTC. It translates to CASSYQAVNEQFF.